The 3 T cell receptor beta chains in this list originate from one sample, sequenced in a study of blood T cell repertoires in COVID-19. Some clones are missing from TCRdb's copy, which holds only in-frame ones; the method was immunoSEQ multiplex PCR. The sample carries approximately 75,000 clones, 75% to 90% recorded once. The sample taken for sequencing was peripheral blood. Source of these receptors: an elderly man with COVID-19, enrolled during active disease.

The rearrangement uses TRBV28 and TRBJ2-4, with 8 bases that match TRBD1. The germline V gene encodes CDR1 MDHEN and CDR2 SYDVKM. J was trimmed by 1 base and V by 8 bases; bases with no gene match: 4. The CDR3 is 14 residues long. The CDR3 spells CASQWTGAKNIQYF. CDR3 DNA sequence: TGTGCCAGCCAATGGACAGGGGCCAAAAACATTCAGTACTTC. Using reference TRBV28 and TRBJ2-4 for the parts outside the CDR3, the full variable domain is DVKVTQSSRYLVKRTGEKVFLECVQDMDHENMFWYRQDPGLGLRLIYFSYDVKMKEKGDIPEGYSVSREKKERFSLILESASTNQTSMYLCASQWTGAKNIQYFGAGTRLSVL.

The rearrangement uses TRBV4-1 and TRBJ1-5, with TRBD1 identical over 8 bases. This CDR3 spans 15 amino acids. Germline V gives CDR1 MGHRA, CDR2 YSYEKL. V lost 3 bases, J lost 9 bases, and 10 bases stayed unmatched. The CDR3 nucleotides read TGCGCCAGCAGCCATCCTGGACAGGGATTAGCGCCCCAGCATTTT. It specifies CASSHPGQGLAPQHF.

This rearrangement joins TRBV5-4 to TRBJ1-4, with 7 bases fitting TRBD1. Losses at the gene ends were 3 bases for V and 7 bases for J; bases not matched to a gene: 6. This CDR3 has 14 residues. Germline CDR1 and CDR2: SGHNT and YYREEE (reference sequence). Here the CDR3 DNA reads TGTGCCAGCAGCTCACAGGGGCTGAGTGAAAAACTGTTTTTT. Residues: CASSSQGLSEKLFF.